This TCR beta chain was identified during a study of blood T cell repertoires in COVID-19 (dated by TCRdb to 2018 to 2021). Regarding the complete study: Samples from collaborators originated in the United States, Italy and Spain and spanned both the acute and convalescent phases of COVID-19. The material from the prospective study consisted of cDNA or gDNA derived from T cells, B-cell-depleted T cells, or PBMCs. Deeply sampled blood TCRbeta repertoires from subjects exposed to, actively infected with, or recovered from COVID-19 were included in the dataset. The repertoires were made available in a free public database intended to serve as a resource for research on the immune response to SARS-CoV-2. The samples were drawn from the first 160 participants of the ongoing ImmuneRACE study and from over 950 subjects provided by 6 global collaborators. Sample metadata almost always included a de-identified subject ID, COVID-19 status, age in years and sex. Where available, HLA class I and class II types were taken from metadata supplied by the sample provider and were not determined by assay-based typing.

General conclusions and limits of the study: How much clinical and demographic metadata was included differed by source and by participant, and the metadata was provided uncurated.

TCRbeta CDR3 regions were amplified from genomic DNA using the immunoSEQ Assay, a bias-controlled multiplex PCR. As for how the authors treated the data: Nucleated cell counts per sample were estimated from amplification of reference gene primers within the assay. Sequence reads were collapsed and filtered to measure the absolute abundance of every unique TCRbeta CDR3 rearrangement. For each sample, productive Simpson clonality was calculated as the square root of Simpson's diversity index over productive rearrangements. In TCRdb, the immuneACCESS table is reduced to in-frame sequences with V and J assigned. These tables do not hold every clone; where another copy was compared, an unresolved V gene accounts for under half, and the others remain unexplained. The V and J calls and the clone size are those of that table, but D and trimming were determined from the DNA. The sample has fewer than 130,000 clones on record, 88% of them singletons. The ten largest clones capture over 3% of the sample.

A remark on this clone: Which antigen it targets is not known. Base qualities are not recorded, but no much larger clone differs from it by a single base.

The collaborating institutions used their own protocols to collect whole blood in K2EDTA tubes. For TCRbeta analysis, collaborator samples were shipped as frozen whole blood, as isolated PBMCs, or as DNA extracted from either sample type. The germline V gene encodes CDR1 KGHSH and CDR2 LQKENI. Relative to germline, V is missing 3 bases and J is missing 9 bases, with 8 bases of the junction outside any gene match. Its CDR3 holds 14 amino acids, cysteine through phenylalanine. CDR3 DNA only is kept here, 42 bases in frame from base 1. Recombination linked TRBV18 to TRBJ2-1; TRBD2 agrees with 7 junctional bases. Material for sequencing was peripheral blood. This TCR was sampled from a woman aged 50 to 65 with acute or convalescent COVID-19. In nucleotide form, the sequence is TGTGCCAGCTCACCGACGGCGGGAGAGGCTGAGCAGTTCTTC. This yields the protein CASSPTAGEAEQFF.